This T cell receptor (beta chain) stems from a study of blood T cell repertoires in COVID-19. Study-wide background: Collection of acute and convalescent COVID-19 samples took place in the United States, Italy and Spain. T cells, B-cell-depleted T cells, or PBMCs supplied cDNA or gDNA.

Per the germline V gene, CDR1 is MNHNS and CDR2 is SASEGT. The ends lost 1 base at V and 5 bases at J; junction bases unmatched: 0. CDR3 length: 15 residues. In the original processing: Estimated nucleated cell counts came from reference gene primer amplification. Sequenced by immunoSEQ multiplex PCR; TCRdb stores in-frame clones only, minus some. V, J and clone size reflect that table, while D and trimming were determined from the DNA. Among more than 120,000 clones listed, around 87% were seen once. The sequence was collected from a man aged 45 to 65 who had recovered from COVID-19. Specimen: peripheral blood. The genes are TRBV6-1 and TRBJ2-2, with 11 bases identical to TRBD2. CDR3 region: CASSEVAGGTGELFF. The CDR3 DNA sequence: TGTGCCAGCAGTGAAGTAGCGGGGGGGACCGGGGAGCTGTTTTTT.